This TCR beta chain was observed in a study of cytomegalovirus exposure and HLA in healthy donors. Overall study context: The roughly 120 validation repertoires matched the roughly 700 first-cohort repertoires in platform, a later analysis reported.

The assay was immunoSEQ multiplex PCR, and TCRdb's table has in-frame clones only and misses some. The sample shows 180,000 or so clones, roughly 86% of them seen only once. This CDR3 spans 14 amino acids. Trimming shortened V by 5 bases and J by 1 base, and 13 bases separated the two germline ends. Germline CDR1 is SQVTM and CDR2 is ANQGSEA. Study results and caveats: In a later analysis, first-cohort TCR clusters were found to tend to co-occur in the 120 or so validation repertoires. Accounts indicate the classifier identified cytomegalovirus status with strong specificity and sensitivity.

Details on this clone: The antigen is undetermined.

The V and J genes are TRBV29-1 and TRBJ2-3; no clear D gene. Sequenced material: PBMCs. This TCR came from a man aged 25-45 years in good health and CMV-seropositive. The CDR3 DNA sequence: TGCAGCGTTTTGGCCCCGTTGGGCACAGATACGCAGTATTTT. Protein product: CSVLAPLGTDTQYF.